The sequence of this T cell receptor (beta chain) was determined in a study of shared clonotypes between healthy human individuals. General study results and limits: Non-shared clonotypes had lower generation probabilities than those shared by all four donors. The study sampled only blood, and tissue repertoires likely differ.

On this clone: No antigen is known for it. At the DNA level, this CDR3 is encoded by other sequences in the same sample as well.

Original processing notes: ImmunoSEQ sequences covered only the junction and lacked quality scores; filtering therefore differed. Sequenced by immunoSEQ multiplex PCR; TCRdb stores in-frame clones only, minus some. D and trimming were read from the DNA, whereas the V and J calls and clone size are those reported in that table. Of over 850,000 clones listed, around three quarters are singletons. The sample taken for sequencing was memory CD4+ T cells from PBMCs. Subset defined: CD45RA-negative fraction. The sequence was collected from a man younger than 35 in good health. Some clones in this sample may be carry-over from other donors' samples.

This chain's CDR3 is CASSVLGDSYNEQFF. CDR3 bases: TGTGCCAGCAGCGTATTGGGGGACTCCTACAATGAGCAGTTCTTC. This rearrangement joins TRBV9 to TRBJ2-1, with D perhaps TRBD1 or TRBD2 (5 bases each). The CDR3 totals 15 residues. Trimming took off 1 base at V and 0 bases at J, with 8 bases between the two ends. Germline V gene data show CDR1 as SGDLS and CDR2 as YYNGEE.